These 10 T cell receptor beta chains share one sample of origin, sequenced in a study of blood T cell repertoires in COVID-19. TCRdb's table, derived via immunoSEQ multiplex PCR, lists solely in-frame clones and lacks some. The sample contains 30,000 to 35,000 clones, about 85% of which appear only once. The specimen was peripheral blood. Receptors were obtained from a human donor with acute or convalescent COVID-19. The donor label of this sample is uncertain.

The chain carries TRBV19 and TRBJ2-7, with TRBD1 matching over 8 bases. J gave up 2 bases and V 5 bases, and 8 bases lay outside the gene matches. Germline values: CDR1 LNHDA, CDR2 SQIVND (reference sequence). CDR3 length equals 15 residues. The chain's CDR3 is CASSSEGTGAYEQYF. DNA of the CDR3: TGTGCCAGTAGTTCAGAGGGGACAGGAGCCTACGAGCAGTACTTC.

The chain is built from TRBV7-2 and TRBJ1-3, with 7 bases fitting TRBD1. V dropped 4 bases and J dropped 4; count of bases not matched to a gene: 4. Germline V CDR1 and CDR2: SGHTA, FQGNSA. The CDR3 totals 14 residues. CDR3 residues: CASSSTGQGNTIYF. The CDR3 nucleotides read TGTGCCAGCAGCTCGACAGGGCAGGGAAACACCATATATTTT.

This chain connects TRBV29-1 to TRBJ1-1; D unresolved. This CDR3 region has 11 residues. Germline V gives CDR1 SQVTM, CDR2 ANQGSEA. This chain's CDR3 is CAVETNTEAFF. The CDR3 DNA is TGCGCGGTGGAGACGAACACTGAAGCTTTCTTT.

This rearrangement joins TRBV27 to TRBJ2-3; 14 bases map to TRBD2. This CDR3 is 22 amino acids long. Germline V gives CDR1 MNHEY, CDR2 SMNVEV (reference sequence). The J segment lost 0 bases and the V segment lost 5 bases, leaving 19 bases of the junction unmatched. CDR3 sequence (DNA): TGTGCCAGCAGTCAACGCCCTTATACCGGGACTAGCGGGAGAGTTAGCACAGATACGCAGTATTTT. It yields the protein CASSQRPYTGTSGRVSTDTQYF.

The chain employs TRBV6-5 and TRBJ2-1; TRBD2 agrees at 10 bases. Germline lookup yields CDR1 MNHEY and CDR2 SVGAGI. The V segment lost 8 bases and the J segment 3 bases; nucleotides outside the gene matches: 7. CDR3 length equals 15 residues. CDR3: CASVLAGSFYNEQFF. The CDR3 DNA reads TGTGCCAGCGTACTAGCGGGGTCCTTCTACAATGAGCAGTTCTTC.

The genes are TRBV10-2 and TRBJ1-2, with unresolved D. Germline V lookup: CDR1 WSHSY, CDR2 SAAADI. This CDR3 contains 18 residues. V was shortened by 4 bases and J by 4 bases, with 25 bases between the two germline ends. CDR3 region: CASSGTGFGQIDLYGYTF. In DNA, the CDR3 is TGCGCCAGCAGTGGGACGGGATTTGGGCAGATCGACCTCTATGGCTACACCTTC.

CDR3 region: CASGLGTGRASKETQYF. CDR3 in DNA: TGTGCTAGTGGTTTGGGGACCGGCAGGGCGTCCAAAGAGACCCAGTACTTC. V is TRBV12-5 and J is TRBJ2-5, with D tentatively TRBD1 (5 bases). Germline V lookup: CDR1 LGHNT, CDR2 FRNRAP. V gave up 1 base and J gave up 3 bases, with 18 bases separating them. The CDR3 has 17 amino acids.

The V call is TRBV5-6, the J call TRBJ2-1; TRBD2 aligns across 7 bases. This CDR3 is 14 amino acids long. V lost 8 bases and J lost 4; bases outside the gene matches: 9. The germline V gene has CDR1 SGHDT and CDR2 YYEEEE. The CDR3 DNA is TGTGCCAGTATGCCGGGACTAAAGTACAATGAGCAGTTCTTC. It encodes CASMPGLKYNEQFF.

In this sample, this clone turned up once. This chain connects TRBV28 to TRBJ2-7; D is possibly TRBD1 (6 bases). Germline lookup yields CDR1 MDHEN and CDR2 SYDVKM. The CDR3 has 15 residues. Between the trimmed V and J ends, which lost 6 bases and 1 base, there was a span of 16 bases. CDR3 nucleotides: TGTGCCAGCAGCTTACCCTTGACAGGATCCTACGAGCAGTACTTC. The encoded protein is CASSLPLTGSYEQYF.

The rearrangement joins TRBV6-2 or TRBV6-3 to TRBJ1-2; possibly TRBD1 for D (5 bases). CDR3 length equals 15 residues. Trimming shortened V by 5 bases and J by 0 bases, and 13 bases separated the two germline ends. The V gene's germline CDR1 is MNHEY and CDR2 SVGEGT. The DNA of the CDR3 is TGTGCCAGCAGTCCGGGACTCCCGGCTAACTATGGCTACACCTTC. Translated: CASSPGLPANYGYTF.